This TCR beta chain was documented in a study of neurological immune-mediated disorders. The study's findings and limits: HTLV-1-associated myelopathy had the most TCR clonal expansion, whereas multiple sclerosis had the least (lower than in healthy controls).

Synthesis of cDNA was performed by 5'RACE using 10-nucleotide random UMIs. TCRdb passed the 5' RACE reads through MiXCR, listing each CDR3 protein once. The profile shows more than 13,000 distinct CDR3 sequences, about 10% of them singletons. This clonotype was found many times. Its specificity is not known. The CDR3 spans 13 residues. The V and J ends lost 5 bases and 6 bases respectively, with 13 bases between them. The germline V gene encodes CDR1 SGHDN and CDR2 FVKESK. The chain joins TRBV14 to TRBJ1-1, with D possibly TRBD1 on 5 matching bases. This clonotype was sampled from a woman aged 40 to 55 in good health. Sequenced: PBMCs. This CDR3 is CASSSWGVPEAFF. The CDR3 bases are TGTGCCAGCAGCTCCTGGGGGGTACCTGAAGCTTTCTTT.